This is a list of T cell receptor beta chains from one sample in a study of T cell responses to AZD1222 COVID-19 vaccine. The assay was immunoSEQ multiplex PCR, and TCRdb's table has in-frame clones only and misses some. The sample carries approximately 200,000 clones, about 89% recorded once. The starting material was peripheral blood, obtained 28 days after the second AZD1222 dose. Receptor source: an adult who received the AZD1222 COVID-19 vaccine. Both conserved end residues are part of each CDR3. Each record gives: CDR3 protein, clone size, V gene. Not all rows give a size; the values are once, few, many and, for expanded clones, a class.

CDR3: CASSPQANYGYTF; size: few; V: TRBV16
CDR3: CASSLGGIDYGYTF; size: .; V: TRBV5-5
CDR3: CASSLDPGLINEKLFF; size: .; V: TRBV5-8
CDR3: CASSLGRGDTEAFF; size: .; V: TRBV5-8
CDR3: CASSQETDNYGYTF; size: few; V: TRBV4-2
CDR3: CASSSTSGTGNEQFF; size: few; V: TRBV11-2
CDR3: CASSLSDRTNQPQHF; size: .; V: TRBV28
CDR3: CASSSPRTGFFEQYF; size: .; V: TRBV5-1
CDR3: CATTLDADGTFNYGYTF; size: .; V: TRBV28
CDR3: CASSFRGAEGTGELFF; size: .; V: TRBV28
CDR3: CASSQSGLWTDTQYF; size: .; V: TRBV11-2
CDR3: CASSSWASGSNEQFF; size: .; V: TRBV6-5
CDR3: CASSLFVAGWVNEKLFF; size: .; V: TRBV28
CDR3: CASSAGDGYTF; size: .; V: TRBV2
CDR3: CASSLGGLSYEQYF; size: .; V: TRBV7-2
CDR3: CASSQGQINSPLHF; size: once; V: TRBV6-5
CDR3: CASSDRRGRELFF; size: .; V: TRBV6-1
CDR3: CASAFGLAPDTQYF; size: .; V: TRBV2
CDR3: CASSIPGTMNTEAFF; size: once; V: TRBV19
CDR3: CAWSVGLGGSYEQYF; size: .; V: TRBV30
CDR3: CASSIDLGNQPQHF; size: .; V: TRBV19
CDR3: CASSRQGKGEQYF; size: .; V: TRBV9
CDR3: CASSQDRDRGGETQYF; size: once; V: TRBV14
CDR3: CASSQEGTPVKNTEAFF; size: .; V: TRBV23-1
CDR3: CASSYVQGGSQPQHF; size: once; V: TRBV6-5
CDR3: CASSFLVDEQFF; size: once; V: TRBV12-3/TRBV12-4
CDR3: CASSQGRETRDEQFF; size: .; V: TRBV3-1/TRBV3-2
CDR3: CASSLSRKDGYTF; size: .; V: TRBV28
CDR3: CASSPSALWETQYF; size: .; V: TRBV19
CDR3: CAWSPTGFGYTF; size: once; V: TRBV30
CDR3: CAWSPGQGHQPQHF; size: .; V: TRBV30
CDR3: CASGLLDSPNQPQHF; size: .; V: TRBV12-5
CDR3: CAGLFQGGNTEAFF; size: .; V: TRBV30
CDR3: CAWSKTGTRETQYF; size: .; V: TRBV30
CDR3: CASSELGIRETQYF; size: .; V: TRBV25-1
CDR3: CASSWSILQVYNSPLHF; size: .; V: TRBV5-5
CDR3: CASRTNSGNEKLFF; size: .; V: TRBV2
CDR3: CASGWTWGHGTEAFF; size: .; V: TRBV28
CDR3: CASSFLAFYGYTF; size: .; V: TRBV12-3/TRBV12-4
CDR3: CASSLMWDRVTDTQYF; size: .; V: TRBV27
CDR3: CASSPLTRATEAFF; size: .; V: TRBV18